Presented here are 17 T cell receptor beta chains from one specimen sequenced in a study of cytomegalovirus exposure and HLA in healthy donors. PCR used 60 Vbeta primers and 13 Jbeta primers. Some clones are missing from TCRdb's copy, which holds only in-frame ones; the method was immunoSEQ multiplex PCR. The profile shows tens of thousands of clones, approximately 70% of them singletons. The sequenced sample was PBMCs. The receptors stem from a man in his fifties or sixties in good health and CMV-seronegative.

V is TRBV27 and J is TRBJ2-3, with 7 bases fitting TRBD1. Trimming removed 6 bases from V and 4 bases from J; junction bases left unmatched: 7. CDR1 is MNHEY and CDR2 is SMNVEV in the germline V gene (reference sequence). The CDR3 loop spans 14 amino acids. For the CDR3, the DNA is TGTGCCAGCAGATACCGAGGGGGCGCAGATACGCAGTATTTT. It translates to CASRYRGGADTQYF.

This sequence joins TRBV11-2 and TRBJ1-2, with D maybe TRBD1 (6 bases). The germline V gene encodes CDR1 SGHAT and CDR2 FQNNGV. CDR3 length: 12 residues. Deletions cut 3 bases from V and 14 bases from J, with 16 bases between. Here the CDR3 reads CASSLHRGAHTF. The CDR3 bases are TGTGCCAGCAGCTTGCACCGGGGGGCTCATACCTTC.

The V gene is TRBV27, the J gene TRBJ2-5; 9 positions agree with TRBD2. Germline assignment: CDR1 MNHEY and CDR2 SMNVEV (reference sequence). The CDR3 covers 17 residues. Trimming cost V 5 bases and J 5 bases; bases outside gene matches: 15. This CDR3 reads CASSPREFSGGVETQYF. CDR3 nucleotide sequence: TGTGCCAGCAGTCCCCGCGAGTTTAGCGGGGGTGTGGAGACCCAGTACTTC.

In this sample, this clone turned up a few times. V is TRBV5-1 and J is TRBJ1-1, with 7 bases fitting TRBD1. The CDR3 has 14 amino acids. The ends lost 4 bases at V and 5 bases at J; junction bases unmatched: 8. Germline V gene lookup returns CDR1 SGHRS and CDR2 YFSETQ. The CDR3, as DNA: TGCGCCAGCAGCCAAGAGACAGGGTGGACTGAAGCTTTCTTT. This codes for CASSQETGWTEAFF. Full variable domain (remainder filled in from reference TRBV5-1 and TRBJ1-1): KAGVTQTPRYLIKTRGQQVTLSCSPISGHRSVSWYQQTPGQGLQFLFEYFSETQRNKGNFPGRFSGRQFSNSRSEMNVSTLELGDSALYLCASSQETGWTEAFFGQGTRLTVV.

The CDR3 sequence: CARDRDTHTDTQYF. In DNA, the CDR3 is TGTGCCCGGGACAGGGACACCCACACAGATACGCAGTATTTT. The V gene is TRBV30, the J gene TRBJ2-3, with 9 bases aligning to TRBD1. In germline, CDR1 is GTSNPN, CDR2 SVGIG (reference sequence). After removal of 8 bases from V and 2 bases from J, the junction contained 8 bases not matched to a gene. The CDR3 has 14 residues.

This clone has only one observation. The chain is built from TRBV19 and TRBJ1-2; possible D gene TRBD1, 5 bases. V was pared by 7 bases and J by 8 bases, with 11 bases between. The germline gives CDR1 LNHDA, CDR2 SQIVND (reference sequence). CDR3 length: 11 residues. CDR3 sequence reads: CASNQGRGYTF. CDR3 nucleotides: TGTGCCAGTAACCAGGGTAGGGGCTACACCTTC.

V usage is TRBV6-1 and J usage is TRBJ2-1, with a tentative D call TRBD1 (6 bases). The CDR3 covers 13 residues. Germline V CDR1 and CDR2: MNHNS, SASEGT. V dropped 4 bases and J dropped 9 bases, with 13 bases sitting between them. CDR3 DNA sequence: TGTGCCAGCAGTGCACAGGGTTCCTTTGAGCAGTTCTTC. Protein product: CASSAQGSFEQFF.

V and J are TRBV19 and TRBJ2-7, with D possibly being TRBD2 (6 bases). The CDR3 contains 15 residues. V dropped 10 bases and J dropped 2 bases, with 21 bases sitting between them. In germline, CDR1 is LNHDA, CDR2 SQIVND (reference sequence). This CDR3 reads CATGQPLGGTYEQYF. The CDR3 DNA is TGTGCCACCGGACAACCTTTGGGGGGAACCTACGAGCAGTACTTC. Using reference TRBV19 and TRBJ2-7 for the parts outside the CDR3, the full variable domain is DGGITQSPKYLFRKEGQNVTLSCEQNLNHDAMYWYRQDPGQGLRLIYYSQIVNDFQKGDIAEGYSVSREKKESFPLTVTSAQKNPTAFYLCATGQPLGGTYEQYFGPGTRLTVT.

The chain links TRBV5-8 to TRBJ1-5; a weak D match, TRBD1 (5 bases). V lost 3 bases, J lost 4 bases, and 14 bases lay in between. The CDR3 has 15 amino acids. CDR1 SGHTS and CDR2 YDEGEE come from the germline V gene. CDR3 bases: TGTGCCAGCAGCTGGGAAAGGGGCCCAAATCAGCCCCAGCATTTT. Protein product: CASSWERGPNQPQHF.

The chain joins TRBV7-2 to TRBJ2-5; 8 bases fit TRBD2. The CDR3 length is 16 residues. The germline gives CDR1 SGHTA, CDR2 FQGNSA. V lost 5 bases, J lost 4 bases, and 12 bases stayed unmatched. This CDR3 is CASSPGRENWGETQYF. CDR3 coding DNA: TGTGCCAGCAGCCCCGGGAGGGAAAATTGGGGAGAGACCCAGTACTTC.

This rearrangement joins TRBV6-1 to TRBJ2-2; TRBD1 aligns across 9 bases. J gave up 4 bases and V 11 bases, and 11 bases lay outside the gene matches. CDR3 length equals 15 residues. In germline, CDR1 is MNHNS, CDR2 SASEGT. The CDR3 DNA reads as TGTGCCTCCATTCGGGACAGGGAGATCACCGGGGAGCTGTTTTTT. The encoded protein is CASIRDREITGELFF.

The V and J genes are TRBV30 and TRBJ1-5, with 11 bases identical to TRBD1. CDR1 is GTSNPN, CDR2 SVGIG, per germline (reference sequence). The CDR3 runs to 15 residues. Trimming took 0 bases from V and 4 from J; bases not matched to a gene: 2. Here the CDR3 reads CAWSVGTGGNQPQHF. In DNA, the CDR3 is TGTGCCTGGAGTGTAGGGACAGGGGGAAATCAGCCCCAGCATTTT.

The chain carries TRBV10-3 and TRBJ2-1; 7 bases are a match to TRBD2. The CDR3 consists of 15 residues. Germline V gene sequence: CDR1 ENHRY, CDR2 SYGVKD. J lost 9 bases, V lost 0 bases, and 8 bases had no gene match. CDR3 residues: CAISESRLAGSEQFF. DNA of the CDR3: TGTGCCATCAGTGAGTCGAGACTAGCCGGGAGTGAGCAGTTCTTC.

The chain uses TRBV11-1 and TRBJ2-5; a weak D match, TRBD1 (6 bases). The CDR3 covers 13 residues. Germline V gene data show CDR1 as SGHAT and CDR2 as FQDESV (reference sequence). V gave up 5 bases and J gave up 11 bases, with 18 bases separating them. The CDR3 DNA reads TGTGCCAGCAGCCGAGACAGGCCTGCGGAGCAGTACTTC. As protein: CASSRDRPAEQYF.

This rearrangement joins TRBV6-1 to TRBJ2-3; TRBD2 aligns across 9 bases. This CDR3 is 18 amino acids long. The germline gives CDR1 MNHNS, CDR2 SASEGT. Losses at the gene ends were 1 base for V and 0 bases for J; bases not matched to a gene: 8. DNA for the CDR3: TGTGCCAGCAGTGAAGAGTGGCGGGGGGGAACTAGCACAGATACGCAGTATTTT. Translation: CASSEEWRGGTSTDTQYF.

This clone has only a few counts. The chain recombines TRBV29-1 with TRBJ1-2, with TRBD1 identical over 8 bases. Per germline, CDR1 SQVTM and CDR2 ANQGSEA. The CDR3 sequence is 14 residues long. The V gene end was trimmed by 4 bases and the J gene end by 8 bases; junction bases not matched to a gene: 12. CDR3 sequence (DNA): TGCAGCGTTGGGGGAGGGGGACAGGAGATAGGCTACACCTTC. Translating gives CSVGGGGQEIGYTF.

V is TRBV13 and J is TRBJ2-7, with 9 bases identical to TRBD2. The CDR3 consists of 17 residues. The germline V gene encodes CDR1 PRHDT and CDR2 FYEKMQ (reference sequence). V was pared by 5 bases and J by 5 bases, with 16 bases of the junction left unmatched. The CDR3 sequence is CASSARGGTSSGHEQYF. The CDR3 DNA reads TGTGCCAGCAGCGCCCGGGGCGGGACTAGCTCCGGCCACGAGCAGTACTTC. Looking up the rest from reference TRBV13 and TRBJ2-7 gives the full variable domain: AAGVIQSPRHLIKEKRETATLKCYPIPRHDTVYWYQQGPGQDPQFLISFYEKMQSDKGSIPDRFSAQQFSDYHSELNMSSLELGDSALYFCASSARGGTSSGHEQYFGPGTRLTVT.